This T cell receptor (beta chain) derives from a study of siplizumab effects on memory and regulatory T cells (dated by TCRdb to between 2018 and 2021). Regarding the research as a whole: The effect of the anti-CD2 antibody siplizumab on alloreactive T-cell subsets was examined in allogeneic mixed lymphocyte reactions constructed from human PBMCs.

Overall study outcomes, separate from this receptor: The cumulative frequency of alloreactive sequences that could be traced back to unstimulated CD4+ memory T cells was significantly reduced by siplizumab. Among mappable alloreactive CD4+ clones, the Treg-derived fraction averaged about 75% with siplizumab versus about 25% in control reactions. For roughly 75-97% of proliferating CD4+ or CD8+ clones, no naive or memory phenotype could be assigned. Unstimulated naive T cells appeared to be more diverse than memory T cells, and naive cells seemed to make a substantial contribution to the alloresponse. Because sequences below about 10^-5 frequency were poorly captured, only a minor fraction of alloreactive clones could be mapped to unstimulated subsets. Whether proliferating Tregs from siplizumab cultures were suppressive was not functionally confirmed.

In addition, sequencing in three donor pairs included unstimulated CD8+ effector memory subsets alongside CD4+ naive, CD8+ naive, CD8+ TEMRA and CD4+ memory subsets. Sorted unstimulated T cells, along with proliferating T cells recovered from mixed lymphocyte reactions, underwent TCRbeta CDR3 sequencing. Fresh whole blood from approximately 10 HLA-typed healthy donors was used to isolate PBMCs. This clone was seen only once. Its antigen is not yet known. Within one base of it there is no much larger clone, and no base qualities were kept. The sample carries other DNA sequences with the same CDR3. The method was the immunoSEQ multiplex PCR assay. Each sample had 90,000 to 100,000 TCR templates assayed by the deep sequencing platform. Genomic DNA extracted from sorted T cells was used for TCRbeta CDR3 sequencing. The source study handled its data this way. Clonal analysis of TCRbeta CDR3 data was done in the R programming language. Alloreactive CD4+ and CD8+ clones were identified by comparing unstimulated samples to CFSE-low samples taken after the reaction. Regulatory or non-regulatory origin was assigned to alloreactive CD4+ clones by matching of sequences to sorted unstimulated Treg and non-Treg repertoires. TCRdb retrieved this table from immuneACCESS and kept in-frame rearrangements only. Not all clones are present; in checked studies, unresolved V genes account for under half, and no reason is known for the remainder. The DNA was the basis for D and trimming; V, J and clone size are from that table. The sample data list 26,000 or so clones, and approximately 82% of these were observed just once. 20% to 25% of the sample comes from the top ten.

Spanning cysteine to phenylalanine, the CDR3 consists of 12 amino acids. The read is trimmed to its CDR3 DNA, 36 bases read in frame from base 1. V drops 3 bases and J drops 2 bases, leaving 5 bases in between. CDR1 and CDR2 (SGDLS, YYNGEE) derive from the germline V gene. The sample consisted of memory CD4+ T cells sorted from blood. The sample's cell subset or site label, decoded: unstimulated CD4+ memory T cells. The chain joins TRBV9 to TRBJ1-1; a confident D gene designation cannot be given. The sequence derives from a human donor in good health. In nucleotide form, the sequence is TGTGCCAGCAGCGGATCCAACACTGAAGCTTTCTTT. This is translated as CASSGSNTEAFF.